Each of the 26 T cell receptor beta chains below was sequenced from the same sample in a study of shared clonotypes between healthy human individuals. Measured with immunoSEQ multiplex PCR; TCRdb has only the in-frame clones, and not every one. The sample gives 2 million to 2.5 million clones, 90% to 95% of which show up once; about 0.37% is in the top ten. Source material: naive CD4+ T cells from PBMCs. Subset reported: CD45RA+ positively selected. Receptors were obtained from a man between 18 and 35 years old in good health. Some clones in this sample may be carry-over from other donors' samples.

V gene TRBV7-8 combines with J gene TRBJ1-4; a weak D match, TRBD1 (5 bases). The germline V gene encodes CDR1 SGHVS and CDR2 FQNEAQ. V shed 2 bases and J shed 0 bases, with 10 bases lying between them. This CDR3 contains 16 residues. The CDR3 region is CASSLRPGATNEKLFF. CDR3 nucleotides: TGTGCCAGCAGCTTACGCCCGGGGGCAACTAATGAAAAACTGTTTTTT. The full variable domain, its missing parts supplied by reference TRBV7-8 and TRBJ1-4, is GAGVSQSPRYKVAKRGQDVALRCDPISGHVSLFWYQQALGQGPEFLTYFQNEAQLDKSGLPSDRFFAERPEGSVSTLKIQRTQQEDSAVYLCASSLRPGATNEKLFFGSGTQLSVL.

This chain's CDR3 is CASRGTQETQYF. The CDR3 bases are TGTGCCAGCAGGGGGACACAAGAGACCCAGTACTTC. This chain joins TRBV6-1 and TRBJ2-5; tentatively, D is TRBD1 (6 bases). The CDR3 extends over 12 amino acids. V was clipped by 6 bases and J by 2 bases, with 7 bases between them. Per the germline V gene, CDR1 is MNHNS and CDR2 is SASEGT.

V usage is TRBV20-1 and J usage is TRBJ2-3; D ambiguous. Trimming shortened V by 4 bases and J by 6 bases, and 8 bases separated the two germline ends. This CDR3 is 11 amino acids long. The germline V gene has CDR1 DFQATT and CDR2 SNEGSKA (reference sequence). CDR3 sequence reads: CSAIYSDTQYF. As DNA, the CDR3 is TGCAGTGCTATCTATTCGGATACGCAGTATTTT.

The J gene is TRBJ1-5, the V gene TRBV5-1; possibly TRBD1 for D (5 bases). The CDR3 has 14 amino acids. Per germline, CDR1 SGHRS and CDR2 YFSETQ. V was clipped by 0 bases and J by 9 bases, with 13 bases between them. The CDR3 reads CASSLEGSPGPQHF. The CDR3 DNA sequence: TGCGCCAGCAGCTTGGAGGGGTCCCCCGGGCCCCAGCATTTT.

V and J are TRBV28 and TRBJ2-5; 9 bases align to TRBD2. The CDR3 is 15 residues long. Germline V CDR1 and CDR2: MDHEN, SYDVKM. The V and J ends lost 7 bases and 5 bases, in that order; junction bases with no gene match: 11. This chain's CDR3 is CASILAGRTGETQYF. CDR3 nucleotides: TGTGCCAGCATCCTAGCGGGAAGGACGGGTGAGACCCAGTACTTC. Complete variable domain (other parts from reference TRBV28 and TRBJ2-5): DVKVTQSSRYLVKRTGEKVFLECVQDMDHENMFWYRQDPGLGLRLIYFSYDVKMKEKGDIPEGYSVSREKKERFSLILESASTNQTSMYLCASILAGRTGETQYFGPGTRLLVL.

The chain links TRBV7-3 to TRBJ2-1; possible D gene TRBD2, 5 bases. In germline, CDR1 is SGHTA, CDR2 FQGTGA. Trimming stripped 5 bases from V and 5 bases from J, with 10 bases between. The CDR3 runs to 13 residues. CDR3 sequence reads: CASSTTRNNEQFF. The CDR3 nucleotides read TGTGCCAGCAGCACCACTAGAAACAATGAGCAGTTCTTC.

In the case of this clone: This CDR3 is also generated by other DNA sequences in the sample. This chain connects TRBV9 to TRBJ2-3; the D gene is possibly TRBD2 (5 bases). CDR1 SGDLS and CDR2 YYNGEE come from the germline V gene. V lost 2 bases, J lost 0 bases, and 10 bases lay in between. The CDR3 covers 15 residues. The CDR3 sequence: CASSVEGYSTDTQYF. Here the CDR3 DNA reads TGTGCCAGCAGCGTCGAGGGTTATAGCACAGATACGCAGTATTTT.

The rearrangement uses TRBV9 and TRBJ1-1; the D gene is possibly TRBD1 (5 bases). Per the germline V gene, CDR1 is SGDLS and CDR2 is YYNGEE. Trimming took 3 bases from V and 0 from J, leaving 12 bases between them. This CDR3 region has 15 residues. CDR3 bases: TGTGCCAGCAGCGCTTTAGGGACCATGAACACTGAAGCTTTCTTT. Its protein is CASSALGTMNTEAFF.

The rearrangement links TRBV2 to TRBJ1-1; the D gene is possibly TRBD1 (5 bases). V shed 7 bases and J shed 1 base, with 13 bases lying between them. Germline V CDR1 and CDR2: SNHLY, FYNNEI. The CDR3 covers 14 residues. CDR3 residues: CASKTDRANTEAFF. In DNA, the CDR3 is TGTGCCAGCAAGACAGATCGAGCGAACACTGAAGCTTTCTTT.

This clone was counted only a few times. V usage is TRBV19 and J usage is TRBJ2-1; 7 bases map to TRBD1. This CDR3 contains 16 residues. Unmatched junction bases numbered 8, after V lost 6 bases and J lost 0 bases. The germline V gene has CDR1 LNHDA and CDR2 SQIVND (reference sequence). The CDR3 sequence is CASSPTGTASYNEQFF. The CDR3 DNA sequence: TGTGCCAGTAGCCCGACCGGGACAGCCTCCTACAATGAGCAGTTCTTC. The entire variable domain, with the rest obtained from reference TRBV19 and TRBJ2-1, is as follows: DGGITQSPKYLFRKEGQNVTLSCEQNLNHDAMYWYRQDPGQGLRLIYYSQIVNDFQKGDIAEGYSVSREKKESFPLTVTSAQKNPTAFYLCASSPTGTASYNEQFFGPGTRLTVL.

Here the CDR3 DNA reads TGTGCCAGCAGTTTACCCTCGACGGACTCCTACGAGCAGTACTTC. Amino acid sequence: CASSLPSTDSYEQYF. The rearrangement uses TRBV28 and TRBJ2-7; D gene ambiguous. Germline V gives CDR1 MDHEN, CDR2 SYDVKM. CDR3 length equals 15 residues. With 2 bases removed from V and 0 bases from J, the gap between germline ends came to 11 bases.

CDR3 nucleotide sequence: TGTGCCACCAGCAGAGGAAGGACGACTGGGTACTTC. The encoded protein is CATSRGRTTGYF. The chain is built from TRBV15 and TRBJ2-7; D not resolved. The CDR3 extends over 12 amino acids. The V gene's germline CDR1 is LNHNV and CDR2 YYDKDF (reference sequence). Between the trimmed V and J ends, which lost 1 base and 12 bases, there was a span of 13 bases.

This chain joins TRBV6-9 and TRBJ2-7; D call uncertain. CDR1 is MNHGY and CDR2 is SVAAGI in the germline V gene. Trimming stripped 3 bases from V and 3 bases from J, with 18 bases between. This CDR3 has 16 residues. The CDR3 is CASSYSAQQQIYEQYF. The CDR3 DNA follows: TGTGCCAGCAGTTACTCCGCCCAGCAGCAGATCTACGAGCAGTACTTC.

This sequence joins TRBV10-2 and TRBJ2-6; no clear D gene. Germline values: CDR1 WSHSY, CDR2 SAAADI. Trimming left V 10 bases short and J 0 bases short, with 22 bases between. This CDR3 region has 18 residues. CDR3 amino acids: CATLTLAGGASGANVLTF. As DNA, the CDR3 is TGCGCCACCCTAACCCTCGCAGGCGGAGCCTCTGGGGCCAACGTCCTGACTTTC.

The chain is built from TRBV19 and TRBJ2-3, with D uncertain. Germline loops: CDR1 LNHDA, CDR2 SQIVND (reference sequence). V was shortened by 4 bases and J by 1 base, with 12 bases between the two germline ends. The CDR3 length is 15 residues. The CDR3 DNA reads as TGTGCCAGTAGTAGCGATCTAACGGGCACAGATACGCAGTATTTT. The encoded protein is CASSSDLTGTDTQYF.

CDR3 protein: CASRARSGRGSYGYTF. The CDR3 DNA reads TGTGCCAGCAGGGCCCGGAGCGGACGAGGCAGCTATGGCTACACCTTC. The chain carries TRBV28 and TRBJ1-2; D unresolved. Germline V lookup: CDR1 MDHEN, CDR2 SYDVKM. The CDR3 spans 16 residues. V lost 6 bases to trimming and J lost 4 bases, with 21 bases between them.

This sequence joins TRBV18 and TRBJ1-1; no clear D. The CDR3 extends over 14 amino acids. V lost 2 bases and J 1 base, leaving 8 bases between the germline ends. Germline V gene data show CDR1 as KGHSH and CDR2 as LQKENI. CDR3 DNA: TGTGCCAGCTCACCAGACTCCTGGAACACTGAAGCTTTCTTT. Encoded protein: CASSPDSWNTEAFF.

The CDR3 here is CASGGFNEQFF. CDR3 nucleotide sequence: TGTGCTAGTGGTGGTTTCAATGAGCAGTTCTTC. The chain carries TRBV12-5 and TRBJ2-1; no definite D call. The V and J ends lost 5 bases and 6 bases respectively, with 5 bases between them. The CDR3 spans 11 residues. Germline V CDR1 and CDR2: LGHNT, FRNRAP.

The CDR3 DNA reads TGTGCCAGCAGCCAAGAAGGTAGCGGGAGCCTAGATACGCAGTATTTT. It yields the protein CASSQEGSGSLDTQYF. The chain has TRBV4-2 and TRBJ2-3, with TRBD2 matching 9 bases. The junction had 6 bases not matched to a gene; V was cut back by 0 bases and J by 5 bases. In germline, CDR1 is LGHNA, CDR2 YNFKEQ. The CDR3 is 16 residues long.

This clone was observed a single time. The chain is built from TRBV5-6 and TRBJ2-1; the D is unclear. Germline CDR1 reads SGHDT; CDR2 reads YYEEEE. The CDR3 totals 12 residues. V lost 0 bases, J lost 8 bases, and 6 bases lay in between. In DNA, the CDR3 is TGTGCCAGCAGCTTGGTGGTCGATGAGCAGTTCTTC. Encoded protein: CASSLVVDEQFF.

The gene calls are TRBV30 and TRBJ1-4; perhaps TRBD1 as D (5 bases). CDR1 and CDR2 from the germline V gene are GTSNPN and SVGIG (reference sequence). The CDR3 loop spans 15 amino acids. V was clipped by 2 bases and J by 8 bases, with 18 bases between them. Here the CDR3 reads CAWSSIDQGGEKLFF. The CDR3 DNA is TGTGCCTGGAGTTCCATCGACCAGGGAGGCGAAAAACTGTTTTTT.

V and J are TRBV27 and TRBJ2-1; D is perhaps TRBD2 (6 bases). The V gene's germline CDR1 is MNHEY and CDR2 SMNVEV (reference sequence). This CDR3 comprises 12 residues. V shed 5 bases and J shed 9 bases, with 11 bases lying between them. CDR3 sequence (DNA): TGTGCCAGCAGTGTCGCGCGGGGTGAGCAGTTCTTC. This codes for CASSVARGEQFF.

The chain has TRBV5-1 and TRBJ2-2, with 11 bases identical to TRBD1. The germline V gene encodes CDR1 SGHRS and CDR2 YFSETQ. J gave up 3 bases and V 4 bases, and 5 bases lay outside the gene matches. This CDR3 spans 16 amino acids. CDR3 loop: CASSHGQGAYTGELFF. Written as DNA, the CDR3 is TGCGCCAGCAGCCACGGACAGGGGGCTTACACCGGGGAGCTGTTTTTT.

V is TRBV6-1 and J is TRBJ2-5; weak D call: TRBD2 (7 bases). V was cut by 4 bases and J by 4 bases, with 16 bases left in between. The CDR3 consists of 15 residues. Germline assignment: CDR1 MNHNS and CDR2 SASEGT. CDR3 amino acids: CASSVEGGRVETQYF. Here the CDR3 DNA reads TGTGCCAGCAGTGTGGAAGGGGGGAGGGTAGAGACCCAGTACTTC.

CDR3 DNA sequence: TGCGCCAGCAGCCTCTCTAGCGTCGGAGAAAAACTGTTTTTT. Translation gives CASSLSSVGEKLFF. The V call is TRBV5-1, the J call TRBJ1-4; no firm D call. The CDR3 covers 14 residues. V lost 4 bases, J lost 8 bases, and 15 bases lay in between. The germline V gene encodes CDR1 SGHRS and CDR2 YFSETQ.

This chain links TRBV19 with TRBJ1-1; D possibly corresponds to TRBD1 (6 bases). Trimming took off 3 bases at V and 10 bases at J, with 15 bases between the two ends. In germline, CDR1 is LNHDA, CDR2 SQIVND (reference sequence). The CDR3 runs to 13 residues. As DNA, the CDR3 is TGTGCCAGTAGTATCCCTGGACAGCCCCGAGCTTTCTTT. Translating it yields CASSIPGQPRAFF. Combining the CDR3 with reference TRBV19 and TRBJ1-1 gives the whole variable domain DGGITQSPKYLFRKEGQNVTLSCEQNLNHDAMYWYRQDPGQGLRLIYYSQIVNDFQKGDIAEGYSVSREKKESFPLTVTSAQKNPTAFYLCASSIPGQPRAFFGQGTRLTVV.